This paragraph covers one T cell receptor beta chain sequence. The sample belongs to a study of blood T cell repertoires in COVID-19. Study summary: Sites in the United States, Italy and Spain provided acute and convalescent COVID-19 samples. T cells, B-cell-depleted T cells, or PBMCs supplied cDNA or gDNA.

Seattle-derived patients entered the study during active infection and were followed longitudinally. Produced via immunoSEQ multiplex PCR; TCRdb's table is partial and in-frame only. The sample includes about 140,000 clones, less than 90% seen only once; the top ten take 8.9%. CDR3 size: 15 residues. Trimming took off 7 bases at V and 4 bases at J, with 16 bases between the two ends. Germline CDR1 and CDR2: SNHLY and FYNNEI. This receptor was obtained from a man aged 25-45 years with COVID-19, enrolled during active disease. The V gene is TRBV2, the J gene TRBJ2-2; maybe TRBD1 (6 bases). The specimen sequenced was peripheral blood. The CDR3 loop is CASKRDTLGTGELFF. DNA for the CDR3: TGTGCCAGCAAGAGGGACACGCTGGGCACCGGGGAGCTGTTTTTT.